This TCR beta chain was captured by sequencing in a study of OX40 agonist ivuxolimab in advanced cancers. As for the study in general: Partial response was recorded in three patients: one hepatocellular carcinoma and two cutaneous melanoma cases.

As for this clone: The antigen remains unidentified.

Study results and caveats: Relatively little clonal expansion, among the lowest observed, appeared in partial responders at 0.1-3.0 mg/kg. Circulating CD4+ and CD8+ T cells showed clonal expansion by week 6 at 0.1 to 3.0 mg/kg.

Method: immunoSEQ multiplex PCR; TCRdb's copy keeps in-frame clones and lacks some. The sample yields tens of thousands of clones, 80% to 85% seen once. The TCR was taken from an adult with an advanced solid tumor such as melanoma, head and neck, liver or kidney cancer. Specimen: CD4+ or CD8+ T cells sorted from blood, collected in a trial of the OX40 agonist ivuxolimab.

The CDR3 sequence is CASSERDPGELFF. The CDR3 bases are TGTGCCAGCAGCGAACGGGATCCCGGGGAGCTGTTTTTT. The chain couples TRBV11-3 to TRBJ2-2; TRBD2 is a possible D gene (5 bases). Trimming took off 5 bases at V and 6 bases at J, with 10 bases between the two ends. Germline V CDR1 and CDR2: SGHNT, YENEEA. The CDR3 has 13 amino acids.